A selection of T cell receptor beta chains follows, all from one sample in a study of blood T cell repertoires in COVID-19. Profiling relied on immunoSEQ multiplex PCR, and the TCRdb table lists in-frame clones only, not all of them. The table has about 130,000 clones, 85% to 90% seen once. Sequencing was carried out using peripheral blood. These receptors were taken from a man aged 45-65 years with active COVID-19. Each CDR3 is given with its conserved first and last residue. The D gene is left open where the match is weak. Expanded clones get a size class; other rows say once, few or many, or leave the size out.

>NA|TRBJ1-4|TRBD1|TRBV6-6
CASRGQGAEKLFF
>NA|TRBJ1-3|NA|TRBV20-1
CSASEHHTNTIYF
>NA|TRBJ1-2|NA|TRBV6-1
CASSENPGPYGYTF
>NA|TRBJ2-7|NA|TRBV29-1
CSGSGGRGYEQYF
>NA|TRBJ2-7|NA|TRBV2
CAIVRSGSPYEQYF
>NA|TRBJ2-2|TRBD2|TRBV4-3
CASSQDLTSGARTGELFF
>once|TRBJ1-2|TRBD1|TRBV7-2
CASSPRTGAAANYGYTF
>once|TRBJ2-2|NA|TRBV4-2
CASSQDYGDTGELFF
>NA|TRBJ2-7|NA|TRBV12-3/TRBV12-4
CASGRETYEQYF
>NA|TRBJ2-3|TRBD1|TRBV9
CASSVLSGTGGYF
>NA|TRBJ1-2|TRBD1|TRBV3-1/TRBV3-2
CASSQGGTANYGYTF
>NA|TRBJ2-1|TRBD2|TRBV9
CASSVDRGGYNEQFF
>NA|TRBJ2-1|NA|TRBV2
CASSEGGGPPYNEQFF
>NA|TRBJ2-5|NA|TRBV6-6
CAAGQGGGTRETQYF
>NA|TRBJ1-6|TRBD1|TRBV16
CASRVDRYSPLHF
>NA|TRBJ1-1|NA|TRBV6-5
CASSYSPSYDTEAFF
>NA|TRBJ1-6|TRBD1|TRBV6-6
CASRQGADGSPLHF
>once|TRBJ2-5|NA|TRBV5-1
CASSLQGLGDQETQYF
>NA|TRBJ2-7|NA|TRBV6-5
CASSTEGRGFYEQYF
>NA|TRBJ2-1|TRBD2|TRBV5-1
CASSTAGTSGGSSYNEQFF
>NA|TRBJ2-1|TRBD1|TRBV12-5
CASGLVPPEQGRPYNEQFF
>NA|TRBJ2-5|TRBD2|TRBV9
CASSVGAGGRETQYF
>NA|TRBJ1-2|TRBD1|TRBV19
CASSADRGRGYGYTF
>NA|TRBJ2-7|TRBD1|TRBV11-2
CASSLDRGREQYF
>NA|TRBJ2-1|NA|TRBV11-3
CASSFSRGGPNNEQFF
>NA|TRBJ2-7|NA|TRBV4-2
CASSQEGGEQYF
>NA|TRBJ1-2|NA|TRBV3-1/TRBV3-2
CASSQGHGGYTF
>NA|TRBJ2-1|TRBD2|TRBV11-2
CASSFGKGLAASMDEQFF
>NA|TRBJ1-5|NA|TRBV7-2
CASSLAGGDYQPQHF
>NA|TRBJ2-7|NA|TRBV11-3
CASSLGIDYEQYF
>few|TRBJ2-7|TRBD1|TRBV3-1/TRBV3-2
CASSQDHGGQFGYEQYF
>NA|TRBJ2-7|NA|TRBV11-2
CASSLDWQTYEQYF
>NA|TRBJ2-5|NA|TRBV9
CASSVGAVQETQYF
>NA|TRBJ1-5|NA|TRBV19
CASRRSTHQPQHF
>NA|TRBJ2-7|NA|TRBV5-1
CASSVTGYEQYF
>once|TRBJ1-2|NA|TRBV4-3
CASSQEAGELYGYTF
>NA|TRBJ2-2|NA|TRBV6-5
CASLAAEANTGELFF
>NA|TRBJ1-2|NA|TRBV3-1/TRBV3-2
CASSRGDSVKGYTF
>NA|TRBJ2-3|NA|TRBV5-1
CASSLGASTDTQYF
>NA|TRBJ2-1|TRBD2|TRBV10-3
CAISAVGGSYNEQFF
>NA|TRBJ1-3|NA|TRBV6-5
CATNPGNSGNTIYF
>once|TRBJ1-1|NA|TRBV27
CASKEQGSLNTEAFF
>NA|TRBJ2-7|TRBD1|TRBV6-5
CASIKQGSPLEQYF
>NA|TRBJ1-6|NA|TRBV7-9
CASSLVWSSVNSPLHF
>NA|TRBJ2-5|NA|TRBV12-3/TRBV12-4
CASSLLATETQYF
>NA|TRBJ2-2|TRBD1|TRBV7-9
CASSPRWDSTIITGELFF
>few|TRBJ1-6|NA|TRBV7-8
CASRDYNSPLHF
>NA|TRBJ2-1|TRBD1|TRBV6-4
CASRETGGNEQFF
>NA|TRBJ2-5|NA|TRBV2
CASSGPLRGGGQETQYF
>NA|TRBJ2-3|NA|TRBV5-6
CASSLSLTDTQYF
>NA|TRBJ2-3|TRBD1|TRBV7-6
CASSPRTGTSTDTQYF
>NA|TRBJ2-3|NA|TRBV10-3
CAISEYREDTQYF
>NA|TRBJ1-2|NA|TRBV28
CATSGGYGYTF
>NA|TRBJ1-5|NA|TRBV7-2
CASSLYGGNSNQPQHF
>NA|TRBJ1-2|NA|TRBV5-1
CASRSAGEYGYTF
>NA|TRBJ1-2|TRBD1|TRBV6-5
CASYGTGDNYGYTF